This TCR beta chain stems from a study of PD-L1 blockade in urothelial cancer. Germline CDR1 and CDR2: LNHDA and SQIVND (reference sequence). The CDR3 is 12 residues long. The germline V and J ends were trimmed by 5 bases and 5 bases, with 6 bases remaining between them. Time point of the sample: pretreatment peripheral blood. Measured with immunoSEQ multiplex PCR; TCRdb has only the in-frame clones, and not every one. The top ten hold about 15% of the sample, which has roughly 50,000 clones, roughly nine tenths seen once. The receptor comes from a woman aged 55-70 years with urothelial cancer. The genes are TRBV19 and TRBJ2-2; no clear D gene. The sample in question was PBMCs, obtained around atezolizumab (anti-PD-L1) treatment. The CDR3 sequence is CASSLQTGELFF. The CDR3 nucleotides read TGTGCCAGTAGTCTCCAGACCGGGGAGCTGTTTTTT.